The clone carrying this T cell receptor beta chain was counted a few times. Antigen: not known. The data were taken from a study of identical twins. Template switching, a step in the protocol, added a universal primer site, and cDNA carried unique molecular identifiers. MiXCR, run by TCRdb on the 5' RACE reads, gives a single entry per CDR3 protein. This table has 1.5 million to 2 million distinct CDR3 sequences, less than 40% appearing once. Study-level points and caveats: A lower insertion count was a feature of abundant cord blood beta clonotypes, with no such feature in memory repertoires. Among beta out-of-frame sequences, excess sharing between twins appeared weaker.

CDR1 and CDR2 (germline): MNHEY, SVGAGI. The ends were cut back, 2 bases at V and 6 bases at J, with 14 bases in the middle. The CDR3 loop spans 14 amino acids. Sequencing was done on a sample of cord blood. This sequence originates from a newborn girl in good health. The rearrangement joins TRBV6-5 to TRBJ2-7, with D uncertain. CDR3 sequence (DNA): TGTGCCAGCAGTTACGAGGTCCGTTCCCTCGAGCAGTACTTC. Translation gives CASSYEVRSLEQYF.